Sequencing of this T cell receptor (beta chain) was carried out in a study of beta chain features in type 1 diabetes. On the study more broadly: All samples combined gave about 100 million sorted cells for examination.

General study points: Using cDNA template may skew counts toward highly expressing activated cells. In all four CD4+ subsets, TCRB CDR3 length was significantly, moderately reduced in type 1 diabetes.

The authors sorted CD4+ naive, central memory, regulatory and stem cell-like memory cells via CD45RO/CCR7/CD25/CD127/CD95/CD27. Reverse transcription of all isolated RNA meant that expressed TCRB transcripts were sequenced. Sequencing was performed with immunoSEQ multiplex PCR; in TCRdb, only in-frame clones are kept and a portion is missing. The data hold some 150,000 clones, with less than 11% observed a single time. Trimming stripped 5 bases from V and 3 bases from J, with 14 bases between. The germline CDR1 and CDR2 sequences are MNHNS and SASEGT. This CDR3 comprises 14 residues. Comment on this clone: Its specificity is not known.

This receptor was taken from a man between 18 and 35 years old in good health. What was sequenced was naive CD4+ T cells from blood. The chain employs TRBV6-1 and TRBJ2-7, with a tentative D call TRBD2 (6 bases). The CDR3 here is CASSRAGSGYEQYF. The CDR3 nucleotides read TGTGCCAGCAGTCGAGCGGGTTCTGGCTACGAGCAGTACTTC.